This TCR beta chain derives from a study of regulatory T cells in long-lasting Graves disease. About the research overall: Disease was considered persistent Graves' disease after over 5 years of antithyroid drugs (with positive TSH receptor antibodies). The study, taken as a whole, reports: Relative to newly diagnosed Graves' patients, persistent ones had lower TCR diversity. Accuracy could have been hurt by small sample size.

Construction of TCR beta libraries relied on iRepertoire HTBI primers and on Arm-PCR targeting CDR3 regions. TCRdb redid the calling of the multiplex PCR reads with MiXCR, one entry per CDR3 protein. The sample shows around 430,000 distinct CDR3 sequences, approximately 23% of them seen only once. Regarding this clonotype: Antigen specificity is unknown. A read error may account for a junction end that differs from germline.

Germline V lookup: CDR1 SGHAT, CDR2 FQDESV (reference sequence). The CDR3 contains 16 residues. The time point here: persistent/refractory GD, antithyroid drugs over 5 years with positive TRAb. PBMCs provided the RNA from which the TCR library was made. This specimen was peripheral blood mononuclear cells (PBMCs), taken when the disease was refractory, from a patient treated with antithyroid drugs. The gene calls are TRBV11-1 and TRBJ2-2; TRBD1 matches 8 bases. This receptor was obtained from a female donor with Graves disease. CDR3 amino acids: CASSLFNRGVTGELFF. The CDR3 region has the DNA TGCGCCAGCAGCCTGTTCAACAGGGGGGTCACCGGGGAGCTGTTTTTT. Together with reference TRBV11-1 and TRBJ2-2, the CDR3 gives the full variable domain: EAEVAQSPRYKITEKSQAVAFWCDPISGHATLYWYRQILGQGPELLVQFQDESVVDDSQLPKDRFSAERLKGVDSTLKIQPAELGDSAMYLCASSLFNRGVTGELFFGEGSRLTVL.